These 32 T cell receptor beta chains share one sample of origin, sequenced in a study of T-cell reconstitution after alpha-beta-depleted transplantation in children. The library targeted TCRbeta and was prepared with unique molecular identifiers. TCRdb independently ran MiXCR on the PCR reads; one entry per CDR3 protein. This sample has 450,000 to 600,000 distinct CDR3 sequences, with under 12% found just once. This material consisted of PBMCs, taken before TCRalphabeta/CD19-depleted stem cell transplant. The source is a child aged 2-15 years with inherited bone marrow failure, due to receive a stem cell transplant.

This clonotype came up a few times. The chain employs TRBV6-5 and TRBJ1-1; D is undetermined. The CDR3 has 13 residues. Looked up from germline, CDR1 is MNHEY and CDR2 is SVGAGI. Trimming left V 2 bases short and J 7 bases short, with 11 bases between. The CDR3 nucleotides are TGTGCCAGCAGTTACAGGGAGGCGGGTGAAGCTTTCTTT. Protein: CASSYREAGEAFF.

This clonotype was detected ten times or more. The chain recombines TRBV5-1 with TRBJ2-1; D unresolved. This CDR3 comprises 15 residues. Germline loops: CDR1 SGHRS, CDR2 YFSETQ. The V gene lost 1 base and the J gene lost 0 bases, with 8 bases spanning the gap. In DNA form, the CDR3 reads TGCGCCAGCAGCTTGACCGAGAGCTCCTACAATGAGCAGTTCTTC. Its translation: CASSLTESSYNEQFF.

The sample holds a few counts of this clonotype. A much larger clone differs from this one at a single base, so this may be a read error. The chain has TRBV5-5 and TRBJ1-1; the D gene is possibly TRBD1 (5 bases). CDR3 length: 15 amino acids. Germline V gene data show CDR1 as SGHKS and CDR2 as YYEKEE (reference sequence). CDR3 DNA: TGTGCCGGCAGCTTAGGGTGGGTTGGGGGCACTGAAGCTTTCTTT. Translating it yields CAGSLGWVGGTEAFF.

This clonotype was detected ten times or more. Mismatch with germline at one junction end may stem from a read error. This chain uses TRBV12-3 or TRBV12-4 with TRBJ2-7, with D perhaps TRBD1 or TRBD2 (5 bases each). The CDR3 length is 16 residues. The CDR3 region is CASSLAKGPTRDEQYF. The CDR3 DNA is TGTGCCAGCAGTCTAGCTAAGGGACCAACACGGGACGAGCAGTACTTC.

The chain combines TRBV5-6 with TRBJ1-5; maybe TRBD1 (6 bases). Looked up from germline, CDR1 is SGHDT and CDR2 is YYEEEE. V lost 7 bases, J lost 3 bases, and 20 bases lay in between. The CDR3 covers 16 residues. In DNA, the CDR3 is TGTGCCAGCGGCTCCGGGACAAGACCGATCAATCAGCCCCAGCATTTT. Its protein is CASGSGTRPINQPQHF.

The chain recombines TRBV27 with TRBJ2-2; D gene unclear. This CDR3 is built from 19 residues. Trimming pared 0 bases from V and 8 bases from J, leaving 25 bases between. The germline V gene has CDR1 MNHEY and CDR2 SMNVEV (reference sequence). CDR3 sequence (DNA): TGTGCCAGCAGTTTATCACCCCCATGGCGGAGAAGACTCACTGGGGAGCTGTTTTTT. Its translation is CASSLSPPWRRRLTGELFF.

In this sample, this clonotype turned up many times. The V gene is TRBV4-3, the J gene TRBJ1-1, with D perhaps matching TRBD1 (5 bases). The V end lost 5 bases, the J end lost 0 bases, and 16 bases lay between the germline ends. The CDR3 length is 16 residues. CDR1 and CDR2 from the germline V gene are LGHNA and YSLEER. CDR3 DNA sequence: TGCGCCAGCAGCGGAGTCGGACAAGTCATGAACACTGAAGCTTTCTTT. Its translation: CASSGVGQVMNTEAFF.

The sample holds a few counts of this clonotype. The chain carries TRBV10-3 and TRBJ2-1; D is unresolved. This CDR3 region has 12 residues. V lost 3 bases and J 10 bases, leaving 10 bases between the germline ends. Germline V lookup: CDR1 ENHRY, CDR2 SYGVKD. DNA for the CDR3: TGTGCCATCAGTGAAATGAGCAGGGAGCAGTTCTTC. Protein product: CAISEMSREQFF.

This clonotype showed up many times. The genes are TRBV20-1 and TRBJ2-2, with D tentatively TRBD2 (6 bases). The CDR3 extends over 15 amino acids. The germline gives CDR1 DFQATT, CDR2 SNEGSKA (reference sequence). Deletions cut 1 base from V and 0 bases from J, with 9 bases between. The CDR3 spells CSARALAANTGELFF. The CDR3 DNA is TGCAGTGCTAGAGCGTTAGCGGCGAACACCGGGGAGCTGTTTTTT.

This clonotype has just a few counts. The chain links TRBV18 to TRBJ2-1; 7 nucleotides align to TRBD2. CDR3 length equals 16 residues. Trimming cost V 6 bases and J 5 bases; bases outside gene matches: 13. Germline V gene lookup returns CDR1 KGHSH and CDR2 LQKENI. The DNA for the CDR3 is TGTGCCAGCTCGTCACCTCTCGCGGGAGAACACAATGAGCAGTTCTTC. Translation gives CASSSPLAGEHNEQFF.

A few counts support this clonotype. V and J are TRBV6-5 and TRBJ1-4; D perhaps matches TRBD1 (6 bases). Trimming took 2 bases from V and 5 from J, leaving 15 bases between them. The CDR3 sequence is 16 residues long. The germline V gene encodes CDR1 MNHEY and CDR2 SVGAGI. CDR3 sequence: CASSYLQRGANEKLFF. CDR3 coding DNA: TGTGCCAGCAGTTACCTACAGCGGGGGGCGAATGAAAAACTGTTTTTT.

This clonotype has ten or more counts. V usage is TRBV5-1 and J usage is TRBJ1-2; D perhaps matches TRBD1 (6 bases). Deletions cut 0 bases from V and 4 bases from J, with 13 bases between. The length of the CDR3 is 15 residues. Germline assignment: CDR1 SGHRS and CDR2 YFSETQ. CDR3 DNA: TGCGCCAGCAGCTTGGCTCGGGGGCCCTCCTATGGCTACACCTTC. It is translated as CASSLARGPSYGYTF.

In this sample, this clonotype turned up many times. V usage is TRBV5-6 and J usage is TRBJ2-7; D not resolved. Germline V CDR1 and CDR2: SGHDT, YYEEEE. V was pared by 2 bases and J by 4 bases, with 13 bases between. The CDR3 contains 14 residues. CDR3 in amino acids: CASSFSQVWYEQYF. The DNA for the CDR3 is TGTGCCAGCAGCTTCTCGCAGGTTTGGTACGAGCAGTACTTC.

This clonotype has a count of ten or more. This chain uses TRBV28 with TRBJ2-2; TRBD2 is a possible D gene (5 bases). Germline CDR1 MDHEN, CDR2 SYDVKM. V lost 1 base and J 0 bases, leaving 9 bases between the germline ends. The CDR3 is made up of 16 amino acids. CDR3 in amino acids: CASSLYGIANTGELFF. As DNA, the CDR3 is TGTGCCAGCAGTTTATACGGGATCGCGAACACCGGGGAGCTGTTTTTT.

This clonotype was seen repeatedly, ten times or more. The CDR3 DNA reads TGTGCCAGCAGTCATACAGGGGGCCCAGATACGCAGTATTTT. Its translation: CASSHTGGPDTQYF. This sequence joins TRBV12-3 or TRBV12-4 and TRBJ2-3, with 9 nucleotides matching TRBD1. CDR3 size: 14 residues. Germline trimming cut 5 bases from V and 4 bases from J; bases unmatched to any gene: 4.

This clonotype was counted at least ten times. V usage is TRBV24-1 and J usage is TRBJ2-3; TRBD2 matches 7 bases. The junction had 9 bases not matched to a gene; V was cut back by 0 bases and J by 4 bases. This CDR3 is 17 amino acids long. Germline V CDR1 and CDR2: KGHDR, SFDVKD. The CDR3 protein is CATSDLPETSRSDTQYF. The CDR3 DNA reads TGTGCCACCAGTGATTTGCCGGAGACTAGCAGGTCAGATACGCAGTATTTT.

This clonotype was counted only a few times. The J gene is TRBJ2-6, the V gene TRBV24-1; no reliable D call. Germline V gene lookup returns CDR1 KGHDR and CDR2 SFDVKD. The CDR3 contains 15 residues. V was cut by 4 bases and J by 0 bases, with 6 bases left in between. CDR3 DNA: TGTGCCACCAGTGACAGGAACTCTGGGGCCAACGTCCTGACTTTC. Translating gives CATSDRNSGANVLTF.

This clonotype was detected ten times or more. The rearrangement links TRBV6-2 or TRBV6-3 to TRBJ2-1; D is undetermined. Trimming stripped 8 bases from V and 6 bases from J, with 8 bases between. Germline CDR1 and CDR2: MNHEY and SVGEGT. This CDR3 has 11 amino acids. CDR3 residues: CASVASNEQFF. The CDR3 bases are TGTGCCAGCGTGGCCAGCAATGAGCAGTTCTTC.

The table lists this clonotype with many counts. In DNA, the CDR3 is TGTGCCAGCAGCCTGGGACTAGCGGGAAGCAATGAGCAGTTCTTC. It is translated as CASSLGLAGSNEQFF. The chain carries TRBV3-1 and TRBJ2-1; the match to TRBD2 covers 13 bases. This CDR3 comprises 15 residues. With V trimmed by 4 bases and J by 6 bases, 3 bases remained unmatched. Per the germline V gene, CDR1 is LGHDT and CDR2 is YNNKEL (reference sequence).

This clonotype was detected ten times or more. The chain carries TRBV4-1 and TRBJ2-7; D unresolved. The CDR3 covers 14 residues. Per the germline V gene, CDR1 is MGHRA and CDR2 is YSYEKL. V was cut by 0 bases and J by 6 bases, with 12 bases left in between. DNA for the CDR3: TGCGCCAGCAGCCAAGACTTGCCGGCTCTCGAGCAGTACTTC. Residues: CASSQDLPALEQYF.

Ten or more counts support this clonotype. The chain couples TRBV20-1 to TRBJ2-1; 9 bases agree with TRBD2. This CDR3 spans 15 amino acids. The V segment lost 3 bases and the J segment 12 bases; nucleotides outside the gene matches: 15. Germline-derived CDR1 and CDR2 are DFQATT and SNEGSKA (reference sequence). CDR3 DNA: TGCAGTGCTAGTCAATCAAGGCGGGAGGGCAATCGGCAGTTCTTC. This encodes CSASQSRREGNRQFF.

This clonotype was recorded many times. The chain joins TRBV12-3 or TRBV12-4 to TRBJ2-5; 7 bases agree with TRBD2. The V gene end was trimmed by 5 bases and the J gene end by 0 bases; junction bases not matched to a gene: 12. The CDR3 is made up of 17 amino acids. The CDR3, as DNA: TGTGCCAGCAGTCCCCAGGTAGGACTAGGGTACCAAGAGACCCAGTACTTC. Residues: CASSPQVGLGYQETQYF.

This clonotype was detected ten times or more. The chain links TRBV27 to TRBJ2-1; possibly TRBD1 for D (6 bases). Trimming removed 5 bases from V and 6 bases from J, with 14 bases in between. This CDR3 has 14 amino acids. In germline, CDR1 is MNHEY, CDR2 SMNVEV (reference sequence). In nucleotides, the CDR3 is TGTGCCAGCAGTATCAGACAGGTTAGCAATGAGCAGTTCTTC. This encodes CASSIRQVSNEQFF.

In this sample, this clonotype turned up many times. This rearrangement joins TRBV7-6 to TRBJ2-1; D is tentatively TRBD1 or TRBD2 (6 bases each). CDR3 length equals 15 residues. In germline, CDR1 is SGHVS, CDR2 FNYEAQ. Trimming removed 2 bases at V and 2 bases at J, with 10 bases between. In DNA, the CDR3 is TGTGCCAGCAGCTTATACGGGGGCCCCTACAATGAGCAGTTCTTC. Encoded protein: CASSLYGGPYNEQFF.

This clonotype was recorded many times. V gene TRBV27 combines with J gene TRBJ2-1; TRBD2 matches at 10 bases. This CDR3 is built from 15 residues. CDR1 is MNHEY, CDR2 SMNVEV, per germline (reference sequence). Trimming removed 3 bases from V and 5 bases from J; junction bases left unmatched: 4. The CDR3 reads CASSLASGSHNEQFF. CDR3 DNA sequence: TGTGCCAGCAGTTTGGCTAGCGGGAGCCACAATGAGCAGTTCTTC.

This clonotype was seen a handful of times. This chain uses TRBV28 with TRBJ2-7; D might be TRBD2 (6 bases). CDR3 length: 17 amino acids. CDR1 MDHEN and CDR2 SYDVKM come from the germline V gene. V was shortened by 8 bases and J by 2 bases, with 25 bases between the two germline ends. The CDR3 protein is CASGGWTDLARTYEQYF. CDR3 DNA: TGTGCCAGCGGCGGATGGACGGACCTAGCGCGGACCTACGAGCAGTACTTC.

This clonotype was recorded many times. The CDR3 nucleotides read TGCAGTGCTAGGGACTATAGCGGGATGAGCTCCTACGAGCAGTACTTC. The encoded protein is CSARDYSGMSSYEQYF. This chain joins TRBV20-1 and TRBJ2-7, with TRBD2 matching 8 bases. In germline, CDR1 is DFQATT, CDR2 SNEGSKA (reference sequence). CDR3 length: 16 residues. The J segment lost 0 bases and the V segment lost 3 bases, leaving 10 bases of the junction unmatched.

This chain links TRBV12-3 or TRBV12-4 with TRBJ2-7; possibly TRBD2 for D (6 bases). The CDR3 length is 13 residues. V lost 8 bases and J 4 bases, leaving 15 bases between the germline ends. CDR3 nucleotide sequence: TGTGCCAGCGGCCCTGGGACTGCGTACGAGCAGTACTTC. Its protein product is CASGPGTAYEQYF.

On this clonotype itself: At one of its ends the junction is not consistent with the germline gene, which may arise from a read error. CDR3 DNA: TGTGCCAGCTCACCACCGACCTTCCACGACCAGTACTTC. It is translated as CASSPPTFHDQYF. This sequence joins TRBV18 and TRBJ2-7; D is unclear. Germline CDR1 and CDR2: KGHSH and LQKENI. This CDR3 is 13 amino acids long.

This clonotype was detected ten times or more. This chain links TRBV20-1 with TRBJ2-5; the D gene is possibly TRBD2 (6 bases). The V and J ends lost 3 bases and 1 base respectively, with 15 bases between them. Germline-derived CDR1 and CDR2 are DFQATT and SNEGSKA (reference sequence). The CDR3 has 15 residues. In nucleotides, the CDR3 is TGCAGTGCTAGTTCTGGGCTAGCGTTCCAAGAGACCCAGTACTTC. Amino acid sequence: CSASSGLAFQETQYF.

This clonotype was recorded at least ten times. The rearrangement uses TRBV7-9 and TRBJ2-1; 8 bases are shared with TRBD1. Germline V gene sequence: CDR1 SEHNR, CDR2 FQNEAQ (reference sequence). The CDR3 length is 14 residues. V dropped 7 bases and J dropped 8; count of bases not matched to a gene: 10. CDR3 residues: CASKGQGSVDEQFF. Here the CDR3 DNA reads TGTGCCAGCAAAGGACAGGGATCGGTCGATGAGCAGTTCTTC.

A few counts support this clonotype. This chain connects TRBV20-1 to TRBJ2-2, with 9 positions matching TRBD1. Germline V gene sequence: CDR1 DFQATT, CDR2 SNEGSKA (reference sequence). J was trimmed by 6 bases and V by 0 bases; bases with no gene match: 8. The CDR3 is made up of 16 amino acids. The CDR3 loop reads CSARDLQQGASGELFF. The CDR3 nucleotides are TGCAGTGCTAGAGATCTTCAACAGGGGGCATCCGGGGAGCTGTTTTTT.